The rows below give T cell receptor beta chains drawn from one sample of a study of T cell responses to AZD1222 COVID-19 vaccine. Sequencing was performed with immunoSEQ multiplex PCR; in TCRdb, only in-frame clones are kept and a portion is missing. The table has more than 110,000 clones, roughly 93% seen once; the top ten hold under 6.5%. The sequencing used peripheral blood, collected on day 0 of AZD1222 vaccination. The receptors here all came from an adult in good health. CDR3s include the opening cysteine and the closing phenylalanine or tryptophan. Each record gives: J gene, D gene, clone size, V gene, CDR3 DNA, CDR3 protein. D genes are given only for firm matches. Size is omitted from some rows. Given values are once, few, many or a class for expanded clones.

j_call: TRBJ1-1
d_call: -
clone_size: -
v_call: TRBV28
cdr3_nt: TGTGCCAGCAGTCCCCTCCGGACGAGGAACACTGAAGCTTTCTTT
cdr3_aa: CASSPLRTRNTEAFF

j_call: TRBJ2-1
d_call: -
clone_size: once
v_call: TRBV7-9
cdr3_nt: TGTGCCAGCAGCCCACGACCCACTAATGAGCAGTTCTTC
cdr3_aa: CASSPRPTNEQFF

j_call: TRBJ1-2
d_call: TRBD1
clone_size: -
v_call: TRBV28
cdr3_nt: TGTGCCAGCAGCCAGACAGGGGGGTCCTATGGCTACACCTTC
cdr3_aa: CASSQTGGSYGYTF

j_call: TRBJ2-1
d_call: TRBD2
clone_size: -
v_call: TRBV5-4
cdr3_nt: TGTGCCAGCAGTTCCGGGACTAGCGGATACAATGAGCAGTTCTTC
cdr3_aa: CASSSGTSGYNEQFF

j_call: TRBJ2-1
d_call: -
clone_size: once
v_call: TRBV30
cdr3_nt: TGTGCCTGGAGCGCCCGGAGAGGTTCCTACAATGAGCAGTTCTTC
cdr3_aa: CAWSARRGSYNEQFF

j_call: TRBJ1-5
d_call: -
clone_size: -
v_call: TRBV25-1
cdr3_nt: TGTGCCAGCAGTGATGGGGGTGCAGGGCTAGAGCCCCAGCATTTT
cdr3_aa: CASSDGGAGLEPQHF

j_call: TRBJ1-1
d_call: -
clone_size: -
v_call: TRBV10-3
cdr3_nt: TGTGCCATCAGTGGGAACGACGGGGTAGGCACTGAAGCTTTCTTT
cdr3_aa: CAISGNDGVGTEAFF

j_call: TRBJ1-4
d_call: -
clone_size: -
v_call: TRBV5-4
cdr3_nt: TGTGCCAGCAGCTTGGGGGGGGACGGCACTAATGAAAAACTGTTTTTT
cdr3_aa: CASSLGGDGTNEKLFF

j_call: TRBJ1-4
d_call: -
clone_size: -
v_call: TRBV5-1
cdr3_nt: TGCGCCAGCCAAGAGGGGAAGAATGAAAAACTGTTTTTT
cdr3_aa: CASQEGKNEKLFF

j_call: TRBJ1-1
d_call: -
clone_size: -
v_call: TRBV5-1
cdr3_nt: TGCGCCAGCAGCTTACGGACGGATTTAATGAACACTGAAGCTTTCTTT
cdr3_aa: CASSLRTDLMNTEAFF

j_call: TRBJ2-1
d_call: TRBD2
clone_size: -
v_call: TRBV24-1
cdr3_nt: TGTGCCACCAGTGATGGCGGGAGCTACAATGAGCAGTTCTTC
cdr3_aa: CATSDGGSYNEQFF

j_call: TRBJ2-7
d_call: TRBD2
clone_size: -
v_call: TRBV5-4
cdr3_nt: TGTGCCAGCAGCTTGGGGCGGGGGAGCTCCTACGAGCAGTACTTC
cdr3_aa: CASSLGRGSSYEQYF

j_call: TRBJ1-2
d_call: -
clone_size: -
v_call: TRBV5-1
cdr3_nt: TGCGCCAGCAGCCCAATCCGGGACCGAAGGAACTATGGCTACACCTTC
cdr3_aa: CASSPIRDRRNYGYTF

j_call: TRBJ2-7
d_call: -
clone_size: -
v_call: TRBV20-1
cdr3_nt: TGCAGTGCTAGTTCTCTGTTGGAGGGCGGGGTCGAGCAGTACTTC
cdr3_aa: CSASSLLEGGVEQYF

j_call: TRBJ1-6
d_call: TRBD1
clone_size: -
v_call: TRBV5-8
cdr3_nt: TGTGCCAGCAGCCCTGGGGCAGGGGGCGAATTGACGGGGTCACCCCTCCACTTT
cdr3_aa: CASSPGAGGELTGSPLHF

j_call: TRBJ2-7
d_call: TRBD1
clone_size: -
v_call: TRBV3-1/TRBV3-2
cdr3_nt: TGTGCCAGCAGCCAAGAGGCTGGGACAGGGGCCGAGCAGTACTTC
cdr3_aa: CASSQEAGTGAEQYF

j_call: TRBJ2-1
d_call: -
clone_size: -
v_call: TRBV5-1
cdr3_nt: TGCGCCAGCAGCTTGGACCCCACCGGAACTTACAATGAGCAGTTCTTC
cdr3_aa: CASSLDPTGTYNEQFF

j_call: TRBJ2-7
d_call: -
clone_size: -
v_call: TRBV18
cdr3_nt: TGTGCCAGCTCCAACAGCGCCGACTACGAGCAGTACTTC
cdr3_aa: CASSNSADYEQYF

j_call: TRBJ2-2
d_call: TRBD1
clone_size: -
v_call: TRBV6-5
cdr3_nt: TGTGCCAGCAGTTGGTCAGGGGGCCGGAACACCGGGGAGCTGTTTTTT
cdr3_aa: CASSWSGGRNTGELFF

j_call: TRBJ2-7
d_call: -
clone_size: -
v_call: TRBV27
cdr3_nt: TGTGCCAGCAGTTCCCCACCACAGGGTCGGGAGCAGTACTTC
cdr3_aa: CASSSPPQGREQYF

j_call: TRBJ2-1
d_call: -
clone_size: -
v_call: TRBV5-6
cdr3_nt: TGTGCCAGCAGCTTGGGGGACAACAATGAGCAGTTCTTC
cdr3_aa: CASSLGDNNEQFF

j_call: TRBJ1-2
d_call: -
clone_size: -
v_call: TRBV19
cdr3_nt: TGTGCCAGTAGTTTCAATCGGAGGGGAGGCTACACCTTC
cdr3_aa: CASSFNRRGGYTF